This is a list of T cell receptor beta chains from one sample in a study of identical twins. MiXCR, run by TCRdb on the 5' RACE reads, gives a single entry per CDR3 protein. Of approximately 890,000 distinct CDR3 sequences in the sample, 10% to 15% were seen once. The same data also went into a second study, on yellow fever vaccine responses in identical twins.

The sample consisted of PBMCs. The source of these receptors is a woman between 18 and 29 years old in good health. Each CDR3 is given with its conserved first and last residue. D genes are given only for firm matches. Clone size is shown for a subset of rows, as once, few, many or a class of expanded clone.

TRBV7-9	TRBD2	TRBJ2-1	few	TGTGCCAGCAGCTTGGGGAGGGCCGGTAATGAGCAGTTCTTC	CASSLGRAGNEQFF
TRBV12-3/TRBV12-4	NA	TRBJ2-1	many	TGTGCCAGCAGTCCTGACAGGAGCGAGCAGTTCTTC	CASSPDRSEQFF
TRBV28	TRBD1	TRBJ1-5	many	TGTGCCAGCAGTCCCGACAGGGGACGAACCAATCAGCCCCAGCATTTT	CASSPDRGRTNQPQHF
TRBV20-1	NA	TRBJ2-4	few	TGCAGTGCTGGACCGAGGGAGCAACTAGCCAAAAACATTCAGTACTTC	CSAGPREQLAKNIQYF
TRBV5-1	NA	TRBJ2-7	NA	TGCGCCAGCAGCTTGGGAGCGGATAGCTCCTACGAGCAGTACTTC	CASSLGADSSYEQYF
TRBV6-1	NA	TRBJ2-1	NA	TGTGCCAGCAGTGAAGTCCCTAGCCGCCCCTTTGAGCAGTTCTTC	CASSEVPSRPFEQFF
TRBV6-1	TRBD2	TRBJ2-7	NA	TGTGCCAGCAGTGATGCGCTAGCGGGATGGTTGTCCTACGAGCAGTACTTC	CASSDALAGWLSYEQYF
TRBV15	TRBD1	TRBJ2-7	few	TGTGCCACCAGCAGAGATCTCATCGGACAGGGCGCCGACGAGCAGTACTTC	CATSRDLIGQGADEQYF
TRBV4-2	TRBD2	TRBJ2-1	few	TGTGCCAGCAGCCAAGATGTTAGCGGGGTCAAGCAGTTCTTC	CASSQDVSGVKQFF
TRBV12-3/TRBV12-4	TRBD1	TRBJ1-1	NA	TGTGCCAGCAGTTTAGAGGTGGGGACAGCTACTGAAGCTTTCTTT	CASSLEVGTATEAFF
TRBV20-1	NA	TRBJ2-5	NA	TGCAGTCCCCGTCCCCGGGGACCCCAATTGGGGACCCAGTACTTC	CSPRPRGPQLGTQYF
TRBV23-1	NA	TRBJ1-4	NA	TGCGCCAGCAGTCAATCGGGGAGAGCCGCAACTAATGAAAAACTGTTTTTT	CASSQSGRAATNEKLFF
TRBV28	NA	TRBJ1-3	NA	TGTGCCAGCAGTTCCCGGGACATCGGAAACACCATATATTTT	CASSSRDIGNTIYF
TRBV27	NA	TRBJ1-5	few	TGTGCCAGCAGTTTACAGGCAAATCAGCCCCAGCATTTT	CASSLQANQPQHF
TRBV7-9	NA	TRBJ2-3	few	TGTGCCAGCAGCTTAGCCAGGTCTGAGAATACGCAGTATTTT	CASSLARSENTQYF
TRBV12-3/TRBV12-4	NA	TRBJ2-4	many	TGTGCCAGCAGTGCCGATAGGAACATTCAGTACTTC	CASSADRNIQYF
TRBV10-3	TRBD1	TRBJ2-1	many	TGTGCCATCAGTGAGAGACAGGGGACAAGTACCTACAATGAGCAGTTCTTC	CAISERQGTSTYNEQFF
TRBV7-8	NA	TRBJ2-3	NA	TGTGCCAGCAGACGGACTACAGATACGCAGTATTTT	CASRRTTDTQYF
TRBV20-1	NA	TRBJ2-5	many	TGCAGTGCTAGCAGGGACACCCAAGAGACCCAGTACTTC	CSASRDTQETQYF
TRBV6-1	TRBD2	TRBJ2-7	few	TGTGCCAGCAAGGCTAGCGGGAACGCCTACGAGCAGTACTTC	CASKASGNAYEQYF
TRBV12-3/TRBV12-4	TRBD2	TRBJ2-5	NA	TGTGCCAGCAGTAGGGGACTAGCGGGAGGGCCGGAGACCCAGTACTTC	CASSRGLAGGPETQYF